This record looks at one T cell receptor (beta chain) sequence and its context. Its antigen is not known. From germline, CDR1 is DFQATT and CDR2 SNEGSKA (reference sequence). This CDR3 is built from 16 residues. Germline trimming cut 1 base from V and 10 bases from J; bases unmatched to any gene: 11. Treatment reported: roughly ten-day PBMC culture with coronavirus spike peptide pools or control peptides (ViraFEST assay). ViraFEST sequenced TCRs after peptide-pool expansion of antigen-specific T cells. The sample originates from a study of vaccination and CD4 T cells after COVID-19. On the study more broadly: Post-diagnosis, post-COVID samples were collected after a median approximately three months, ranging 35 to 161. Overlapping spike peptides served as the stimulus for the cells. These peptides came from SARS-CoV-2 and from the common cold coronaviruses HCoV-NL63, HCoV-OC43 and HCoV-229E.

Researchers used the Oncomine TCR Beta short-read assay to sequence DNA from cultured CD4+ T cells. Genomic DNA from cultured CD4+ T cells was extracted. TCRdb redid the calling of the PCR reads with MiXCR, one entry per CDR3 protein. The sample has roughly 24,000 distinct CDR3 sequences, 55% to 70% seen once; the top ten hold over 4.5%. This sequence originates from a human donor who had recovered from COVID-19. This chain links TRBV20-1 with TRBJ1-6; 9 bases fit TRBD1. The material sequenced was CD4+ T cells from blood, cultured in vitro. CDR3 in amino acids: CSARVGRDRARSPLHF. CDR3 bases: TGCAGTGCTAGAGTGGGGCGGGACAGGGCGCGGTCACCCCTCCACTTT.